A single sample gave rise to the 14 T cell receptor beta chains below, sequenced in a study of blood T cell repertoires in COVID-19. TCRdb keeps only in-frame clones here, not all; method: immunoSEQ multiplex PCR. The sample includes some 80,000 clones, about four fifths seen only once; the top ten take approximately 8.7%. Specimen: peripheral blood. The receptor source for this set is a human donor in a cohort sampled during active COVID-19.

The V gene is TRBV9, the J gene TRBJ2-1; possible D gene TRBD2, 6 bases. V was clipped by 4 bases and J by 2 bases, with 10 bases between them. Germline V CDR1 and CDR2: SGDLS, YYNGEE. This CDR3 comprises 14 residues. The CDR3 protein is CASSLTGAYNEQFF. In nucleotides, the CDR3 is TGTGCCAGCAGCCTAACGGGGGCCTACAATGAGCAGTTCTTC.

V and J are TRBV5-4 and TRBJ2-1, with TRBD2 matching 11 bases. The CDR3 length is 17 residues. Trimming removed 3 bases from V and 0 bases from J; junction bases left unmatched: 5. Germline assignment: CDR1 SGHNT and CDR2 YYREEE (reference sequence). CDR3 bases: TGTGCCAGCAGCTCCGGGACTAGCGGACCCTCCTACAATGAGCAGTTCTTC. It encodes CASSSGTSGPSYNEQFF.

The chain links TRBV7-2 to TRBJ2-7; D unresolved. CDR1 SGHTA and CDR2 FQGNSA come from the germline V gene. The CDR3 is 13 amino acids. Trimming shortened V by 2 bases and J by 3 bases, and 8 bases separated the two germline ends. For the CDR3, the DNA is TGTGCCAGCAGCTTAAAGCTAAACTACGAGCAGTACTTC. This translates into CASSLKLNYEQYF.

Only one count was recorded for this clone. V is TRBV19 and J is TRBJ2-1; TRBD2 aligns across 10 bases. Germline CDR1 reads LNHDA; CDR2 reads SQIVND (reference sequence). V was clipped by 6 bases and J by 6 bases; unmatched bases: 11. This CDR3 is built from 16 residues. Written as DNA, the CDR3 is TGTGCCAGTAGCGTAGCGGGGGGCCAGGGCGGCAATGAGCAGTTCTTC. Its translation is CASSVAGGQGGNEQFF. The full variable domain, its missing parts supplied by reference TRBV19 and TRBJ2-1, is DGGITQSPKYLFRKEGQNVTLSCEQNLNHDAMYWYRQDPGQGLRLIYYSQIVNDFQKGDIAEGYSVSREKKESFPLTVTSAQKNPTAFYLCASSVAGGQGGNEQFFGPGTRLTVL.

CDR3 coding DNA: TGTGCCACCAGTGATTTCCCAGCGGCGGGGGCGGGAGAGACCCAGTACTTC. It codes for CATSDFPAAGAGETQYF. The genes are TRBV24-1 and TRBJ2-5, with D possibly being TRBD2 (7 bases). This CDR3 spans 17 amino acids. Trimming took 1 base from V and 4 from J, leaving 18 bases between them. Germline V lookup: CDR1 KGHDR, CDR2 SFDVKD.

The V gene is TRBV3-1 (or the pseudogene TRBV3-2), the J gene TRBJ2-1; TRBD2 aligns across 11 bases. V was pared by 2 bases and J by 4 bases, with 7 bases of the junction left unmatched. The CDR3 spans 17 residues. Germline CDR1 LGHDT, CDR2 YNNKEL (reference sequence). The CDR3 nucleotides are TGTGCCAGCAGCCAACAAGGGACTAGCGGACCGTACAATGAGCAGTTCTTC. Its translation is CASSQQGTSGPYNEQFF.

The chain recombines TRBV30 with TRBJ2-7, with a weak D call TRBD1 (6 bases). CDR3 length: 14 residues. The V gene's germline CDR1 is GTSNPN and CDR2 SVGIG (reference sequence). The ends were cut back, 0 bases at V and 2 bases at J, with 11 bases in the middle. CDR3 protein: CAWSVQGKPYEQYF. The CDR3 nucleotides read TGTGCCTGGAGTGTCCAGGGGAAGCCCTACGAGCAGTACTTC.

CDR3 amino acids: CASSLAVTGQPQHF. The CDR3 region has the DNA TGTGCCAGCAGCTTAGCCGTGACAGGCCAGCCCCAGCATTTT. The chain combines TRBV11-2 with TRBJ1-5; D may be TRBD1 (6 bases). The CDR3 runs 14 residues. Per the germline V gene, CDR1 is SGHAT and CDR2 is FQNNGV. V was trimmed by 1 base and J by 7 bases, leaving 11 bases between them.

This clone was detected once. This chain links TRBV25-1 with TRBJ1-1, with 9 bases identical to TRBD1. CDR1 is MGHDK, CDR2 SYGVNS, per germline. This CDR3 contains 15 residues. V lost 5 bases and J lost 4; bases outside the gene matches: 8. CDR3 DNA: TGTGCCAGCAGTCTACCGGGACAGGGTTTCACTGAAGCTTTCTTT. Protein product: CASSLPGQGFTEAFF.

The chain couples TRBV19 to TRBJ2-2; TRBD2 might be the D (6 bases). CDR3 length equals 16 residues. The V end lost 3 bases, the J end lost 3 bases, and 14 bases lay between the germline ends. Germline V CDR1 and CDR2: LNHDA, SQIVND (reference sequence). CDR3 bases: TGTGCCAGTAGTATTGGTCAGGGAGGAGACACCGGGGAGCTGTTTTTT. This codes for CASSIGQGGDTGELFF.

The CDR3 loop is CASSAPGQGIPRGNSPLHF. Written as DNA, the CDR3 is TGTGCCAGCAGTGCTCCGGGACAGGGCATCCCGCGGGGGAATTCACCCCTCCACTTT. This chain links TRBV6-1 with TRBJ1-6; 9 nucleotides align to TRBD1. In germline, CDR1 is MNHNS, CDR2 SASEGT. V dropped 4 bases and J dropped 7; count of bases not matched to a gene: 17. CDR3 length: 19 residues.

This clone was seen more than once but under ten times. J is TRBJ1-5 and V is TRBV4-1, with TRBD1 matching 9 bases. The V gene end was trimmed by 1 base and the J gene end by 1 base; junction bases not matched to a gene: 2. The CDR3 is made up of 16 amino acids. CDR1 and CDR2 (germline): MGHRA, YSYEKL. The CDR3 loop reads CASSQGTGASNQPQHF. The CDR3 bases are TGCGCCAGCAGCCAAGGGACAGGGGCAAGCAATCAGCCCCAGCATTTT.

The V and J genes are TRBV28 and TRBJ2-7; 8 nucleotides agree with TRBD1. This CDR3 is 14 amino acids long. In germline, CDR1 is MDHEN, CDR2 SYDVKM. After removal of 1 base from V and 5 bases from J, the junction contained 4 bases not matched to a gene. The CDR3 sequence is CASSLLGQADEQYF. CDR3 nucleotides: TGTGCCAGCAGTTTATTGGGACAGGCTGACGAGCAGTACTTC.

V usage is TRBV7-9 and J usage is TRBJ2-4; 10 bases map to TRBD2. Germline V CDR1 and CDR2: SEHNR, FQNEAQ (reference sequence). The CDR3 is made up of 17 amino acids. Losses at the gene ends were 0 bases for V and 0 bases for J; bases not matched to a gene: 2. CDR3 nucleotide sequence: TGTGCCAGCAGCTTAGCAGCGGGAGGGCTAGCCAAAAACATTCAGTACTTC. Translating gives CASSLAAGGLAKNIQYF.